The 15 T cell receptor beta chains below all came from one sample that was sequenced in a study of shared clonotypes between healthy human individuals. The assay was immunoSEQ multiplex PCR, and TCRdb's table has in-frame clones only and misses some. The table records 800,000 or so clones, roughly 96% of them present only once. Naivety among CD8 cells was defined by CD45RO negativity and positive CCR7 selection, thereby excluding terminally differentiated effector memory CD45RA+ cells. What was sequenced was naive CD8+ T cells sorted from blood. The receptors originated from a man aged 25-40 years in good health.

The chain carries TRBV28 and TRBJ2-1, with TRBD2 identical over 7 bases. The CDR3 has 18 amino acids. Germline assignment: CDR1 MDHEN and CDR2 SYDVKM. V dropped 5 bases and J dropped 2; count of bases not matched to a gene: 15. CDR3 DNA sequence: TGTGCCAGCAGTCCTATATCCCTGACTAGCACAACCTACAATGAGCAGTTCTTC. Its translation is CASSPISLTSTTYNEQFF.

This chain connects TRBV29-1 to TRBJ2-3, with TRBD2 identical over 8 bases. The CDR3 runs 14 residues. CDR1 and CDR2 from the germline V gene are SQVTM and ANQGSEA. V was clipped by 7 bases and J by 1 base; unmatched bases: 7. The CDR3 loop is CSAEGGLGTDTQYF. CDR3 nucleotide sequence: TGCAGCGCTGAGGGGGGACTAGGCACAGATACGCAGTATTTT.

The CDR3 here is CASKTGDTEAFF. For the CDR3, the DNA is TGTGCCAGCAAAACAGGAGACACTGAAGCTTTCTTT. The rearrangement links TRBV6-5 to TRBJ1-1; a weak D match, TRBD1 (5 bases). Trimming took 7 bases from V and 3 from J, leaving 9 bases between them. This CDR3 has 12 amino acids. Germline V gene lookup returns CDR1 MNHEY and CDR2 SVGAGI.

The chain couples TRBV9 to TRBJ2-7; the D gene is possibly TRBD2 (6 bases). With 3 bases removed from V and 5 bases from J, the gap between germline ends came to 12 bases. The V gene's germline CDR1 is SGDLS and CDR2 YYNGEE. The CDR3 runs 13 residues. DNA of the CDR3: TGTGCCAGCAGCGGTACTAGCTACAACGAGCAGTACTTC. Translating gives CASSGTSYNEQYF.

This chain links TRBV6-1 with TRBJ1-3, with 9 bases lining up with TRBD1. Germline values: CDR1 MNHNS, CDR2 SASEGT. The length of the CDR3 is 17 residues. The V and J ends lost 2 bases and 2 bases, in that order; junction bases with no gene match: 7. CDR3 residues: CASSESGTGRAGNTIYF. The CDR3 nucleotides are TGTGCCAGCAGTGAATCCGGGACAGGGCGGGCTGGAAACACCATATATTTT.

V and J are TRBV7-9 and TRBJ2-5; 10 bases fit TRBD2. The CDR3 is 17 residues long. CDR1 SEHNR and CDR2 FQNEAQ come from the germline V gene (reference sequence). V lost 5 bases to trimming and J lost 2 bases; unmatched junction nucleotides: 11. This CDR3 reads CASSKASGRGGQETQYF. The CDR3 DNA is TGTGCCAGCAGCAAGGCTAGCGGGAGAGGAGGGCAAGAGACCCAGTACTTC. The full variable domain, its missing parts supplied by reference TRBV7-9 and TRBJ2-5, is DTGVSQNPRHKITKRGQNVTFRCDPISEHNRLYWYRQTLGQGPEFLTYFQNEAQLEKSRLLSDRFSAERPKGSFSTLEIQRTEQGDSAMYLCASSKASGRGGQETQYFGPGTRLLVL.

The V and J genes are TRBV11-2 and TRBJ2-3; TRBD1 aligns across 7 bases. The junction had 8 bases not matched to a gene; V was cut back by 1 base and J by 4 bases. This CDR3 has 16 amino acids. CDR1 and CDR2 from the germline V gene are SGHAT and FQNNGV. CDR3 DNA: TGTGCCAGCAGCTTAGGGGCAGGGGGTGTAGCAGATACGCAGTATTTT. The encoded protein is CASSLGAGGVADTQYF.

The rearrangement uses TRBV6-4 and TRBJ1-2; D possibly corresponds to TRBD1 (6 bases). Germline CDR1 is MRHNA and CDR2 is SNTAGT. This CDR3 spans 13 amino acids. Trimming stripped 5 bases from V and 6 bases from J, with 13 bases between. CDR3 in amino acids: CASSPGVDNGYTF. The CDR3 DNA reads TGTGCCAGCAGTCCAGGGGTTGATAATGGCTACACCTTC.

V and J are TRBV19 and TRBJ2-7, with D unclear. The germline V gene encodes CDR1 LNHDA and CDR2 SQIVND (reference sequence). This CDR3 contains 14 residues. Deletions cut 3 bases from V and 2 bases from J, with 11 bases between. CDR3 nucleotide sequence: TGTGCCAGTAGTATTCAGTACTCGACCTACGAGCAGTACTTC. Residues: CASSIQYSTYEQYF.

Concerning this clone itself: Other DNA sequences in this specimen translate into the identical CDR3. This sequence joins TRBV29-1 and TRBJ2-7; 10 nucleotides align to TRBD2. CDR1 SQVTM and CDR2 ANQGSEA come from the germline V gene. This CDR3 spans 13 amino acids. Trimming removed 4 bases from V and 2 bases from J; junction bases left unmatched: 2. CDR3 sequence reads: CSVALAGTYEQYF. The CDR3 nucleotides are TGCAGCGTTGCACTAGCGGGGACCTACGAGCAGTACTTC.

This chain connects TRBV2 to TRBJ2-1; perhaps TRBD1 as D (6 bases). V was cut by 4 bases and J by 4 bases, with 8 bases left in between. CDR1 and CDR2 from the germline V gene are SNHLY and FYNNEI. The CDR3 has 13 residues. The CDR3 DNA is TGTGCCAGCAGTGCGGACAGTTACAATGAGCAGTTCTTC. It yields the protein CASSADSYNEQFF.

The V gene is TRBV19, the J gene TRBJ2-1, with 7 bases matching TRBD1. Germline trimming cut 4 bases from V and 5 bases from J; bases unmatched to any gene: 8. The CDR3 extends over 15 amino acids. Germline CDR1 reads LNHDA; CDR2 reads SQIVND (reference sequence). This chain's CDR3 is CASSTRTGIHNEQFF. The CDR3 DNA is TGTGCCAGTAGTACCCGGACAGGAATACACAATGAGCAGTTCTTC. Looking up the rest from reference TRBV19 and TRBJ2-1 gives the full variable domain: DGGITQSPKYLFRKEGQNVTLSCEQNLNHDAMYWYRQDPGQGLRLIYYSQIVNDFQKGDIAEGYSVSREKKESFPLTVTSAQKNPTAFYLCASSTRTGIHNEQFFGPGTRLTVL.

This clone is a singleton in its sample. The chain is built from TRBV27 and TRBJ2-1; 7 positions agree with TRBD1. CDR3 size: 15 residues. The germline V gene encodes CDR1 MNHEY and CDR2 SMNVEV (reference sequence). The V gene end was trimmed by 3 bases and the J gene end by 0 bases; junction bases not matched to a gene: 2. The CDR3 loop is CASSFDRDSYNEQFF. CDR3 coding DNA: TGTGCCAGCAGTTTTGACAGGGACTCCTACAATGAGCAGTTCTTC.

The chain uses TRBV27 and TRBJ1-1; unclear D gene. The germline CDR1 and CDR2 sequences are MNHEY and SMNVEV (reference sequence). Trimming cost V 7 bases and J 2 bases, with 17 bases left between them. The CDR3 runs 15 residues. The CDR3 protein is CASTTLGMPNTEAFF. As DNA, the CDR3 is TGTGCCAGCACCACCCTCGGAATGCCCAACACTGAAGCTTTCTTT.

Here the CDR3 reads CASSFDGLTHEQYF. The CDR3 DNA follows: TGTGCCAGCAGCTTTGATGGACTAACCCACGAGCAGTACTTC. This chain links TRBV11-2 with TRBJ2-7; D possibly corresponds to TRBD2 (6 bases). The CDR3 runs 14 residues. Germline lookup yields CDR1 SGHAT and CDR2 FQNNGV. V lost 3 bases and J 5 bases, leaving 14 bases between the germline ends.